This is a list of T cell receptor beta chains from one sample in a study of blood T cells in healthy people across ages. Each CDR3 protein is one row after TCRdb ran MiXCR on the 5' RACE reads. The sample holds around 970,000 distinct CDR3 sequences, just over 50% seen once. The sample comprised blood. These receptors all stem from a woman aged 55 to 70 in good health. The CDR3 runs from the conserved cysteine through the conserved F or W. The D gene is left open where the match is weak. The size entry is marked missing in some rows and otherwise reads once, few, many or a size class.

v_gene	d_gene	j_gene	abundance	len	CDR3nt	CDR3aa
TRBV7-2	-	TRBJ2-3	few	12	TGTGCCAGCAGCTCCCTCTTAGATACGCAGTATTTT	CASSSLLDTQYF
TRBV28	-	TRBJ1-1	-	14	TGTGCCAGCAATGGCGGGCCGGGGCGAACTGAAGCTTTCTTT	CASNGGPGRTEAFF
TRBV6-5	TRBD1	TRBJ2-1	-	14	TGTGCCAGCAGGGGGACAGGGAAGGTCGGTGAGCAGTTCTTC	CASRGTGKVGEQFF
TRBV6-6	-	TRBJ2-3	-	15	TGTGCCAGCAGTCGACGGGCCCTCGCCCCAGATACGCAGTATTTT	CASSRRALAPDTQYF
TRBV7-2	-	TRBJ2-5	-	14	TGTGCCAGCAGCTTAGTAGAAAGGCAAGAGACCCAGTACTTC	CASSLVERQETQYF
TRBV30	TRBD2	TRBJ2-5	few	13	TGTGCCTGGATTTCGGGACTAGCGGGGGAGCAGTACTTC	CAWISGLAGEQYF
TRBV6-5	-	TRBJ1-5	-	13	TGTGCCAGCAGTTACCGTGAGGGTCAGCCCCAGCATTTT	CASSYREGQPQHF
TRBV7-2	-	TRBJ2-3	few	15	TGTGCCAGCAGCTTATTGGGGGGACAGACAGATACGCAGTATTTT	CASSLLGGQTDTQYF
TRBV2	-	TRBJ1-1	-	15	TGTGCCAGCAGGCCGGGACGGCCTAAAGACTGGGAAGCTTTCTTT	CASRPGRPKDWEAFF
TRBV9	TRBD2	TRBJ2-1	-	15	TGTGCCAGCAGCACCCAAGCGGGGTCCTACAATGAGCAGTTCTTC	CASSTQAGSYNEQFF
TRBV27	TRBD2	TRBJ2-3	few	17	TGTGCCAGCAGAAGGACTAGCGGGTTACCTAGCACAGATACGCAGTATTTT	CASRRTSGLPSTDTQYF
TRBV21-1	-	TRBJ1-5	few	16	TGTGCCAGCAGCAACTACAGGGGGCCTCTAAATCAGCCCCAGCATTTT	CASSNYRGPLNQPQHF
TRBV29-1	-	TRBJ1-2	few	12	TGCAGCGTTGAAGACACTTACACGGGCTACACCTTC	CSVEDTYTGYTF
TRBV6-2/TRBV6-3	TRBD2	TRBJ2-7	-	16	TGTGCCAGCAGTTACTCCGTAGCGGGAGTGGCCTACGAGCAGTACTTC	CASSYSVAGVAYEQYF
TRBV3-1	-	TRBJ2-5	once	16	TGTGCCAGCAGCAAGGGGGGGGGCCCGTCGGGTGTGACCCAGTACTTC	CASSKGGGPSGVTQYF
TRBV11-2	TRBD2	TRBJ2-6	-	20	TGTGCCAGCAGCCGCCCCTCCACTAGCGGGAAGTGGGTAGGGGCCAACGTCCTGACTTTC	CASSRPSTSGKWVGANVLTF
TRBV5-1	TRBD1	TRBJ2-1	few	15	TGCGCCAGCAGCTTGGTACAGGGGGCATACAATGAGCAGTTCTTC	CASSLVQGAYNEQFF
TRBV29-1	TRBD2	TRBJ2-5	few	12	TGCAGCGTTGAGCGGGAGGGGAAGACCCAGTACTTC	CSVEREGKTQYF
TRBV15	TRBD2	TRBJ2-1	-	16	TGTGCCACCAGCAGACGGACTAGCGGGAGGGCCTGGGAGCAGTTCTTC	CATSRRTSGRAWEQFF
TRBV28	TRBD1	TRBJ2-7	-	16	TGTGCCAGCATCCCCTCTCCGGGACAGAGCTCCTACGAGCAGTACTTC	CASIPSPGQSSYEQYF
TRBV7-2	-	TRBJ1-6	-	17	TGTGCCAGCAGCCAAGAGGTATCGCAAAGGGCTATTTCACCCCTCCACTTT	CASSQEVSQRAISPLHF
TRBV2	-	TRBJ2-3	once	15	TGTGCCAGCAGTTGGTCTTACTCAACCACAGATACGCAGTATTTT	CASSWSYSTTDTQYF
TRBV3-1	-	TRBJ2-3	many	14	TGTGCCAGCAGTCCCCGGGCAAGCACAGATACGCAGTATTTT	CASSPRASTDTQYF
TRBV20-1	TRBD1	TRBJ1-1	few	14	TGCAGTGCTACCCACGGACAGGGGAAGACTGAAGCTTTCTTT	CSATHGQGKTEAFF
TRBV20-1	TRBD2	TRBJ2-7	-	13	TGCAGTGCAAGACTAGCGGGACATTGGGAGCAGTACTTC	CSARLAGHWEQYF
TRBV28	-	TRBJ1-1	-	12	TGTGCCACCCGTGTCCGGAACACTGAAGCTTTCTTT	CATRVRNTEAFF
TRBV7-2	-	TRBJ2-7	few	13	TGTGCCAGCAGCTCGCCACAGGTGAGGGAGCAGTACTTC	CASSSPQVREQYF
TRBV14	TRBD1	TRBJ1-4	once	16	TGTGCCAGCAGCCGACAGGGAGGCCCGTTGCACGAAAAACTGTTTTTT	CASSRQGGPLHEKLFF
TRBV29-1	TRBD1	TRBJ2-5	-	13	TGCAGCGTTGCGGGACAGGGGAGGAAGACCCAGTACTTC	CSVAGQGRKTQYF
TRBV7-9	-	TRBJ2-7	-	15	TGTGCCAGCAGCCCAACGGGAGTAATCTTCTACGAGCAGTACTTC	CASSPTGVIFYEQYF
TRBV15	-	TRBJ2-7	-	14	TGTGCCACCAGCAGAGGTCCAGGGACCTACGAGCAGTACTTC	CATSRGPGTYEQYF
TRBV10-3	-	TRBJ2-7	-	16	TGTGCCATCAGTGCTAAGGGACTTGGCTCCTACAATGAGCAGTACTTC	CAISAKGLGSYNEQYF
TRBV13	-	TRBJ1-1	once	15	TGTGCCAGCAGCCAAGGATGGGCAGGAAGGACTGAAGCTTTCTTT	CASSQGWAGRTEAFF
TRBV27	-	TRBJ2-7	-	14	TGCGCCAGCAGGTTCAGGGAAGGAGTCTACGAGCAGTACTTC	CASRFREGVYEQYF
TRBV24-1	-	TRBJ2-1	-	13	TGTGCCACCAGTGATTTCCGCCACGATGAGCAGTTCTTC	CATSDFRHDEQFF
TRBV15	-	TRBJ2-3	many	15	TGTGCCACCAGCGCGCGGAGGTCACTCACAGATACGCAGTATTTT	CATSARRSLTDTQYF
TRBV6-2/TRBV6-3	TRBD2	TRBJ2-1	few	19	TGTGCCAGCAGCCGCTGGGGGCTAGCGGGAGGGGAATCTTACAATGAGCAGTTCTTC	CASSRWGLAGGESYNEQFF
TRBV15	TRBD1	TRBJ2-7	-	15	TGTGCCACCAGCATCCTGGACAGGGGGCCCTACGAGCAGTACTTC	CATSILDRGPYEQYF
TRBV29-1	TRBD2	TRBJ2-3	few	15	TGCAGCGTTGAAGCCGCTAGCGGGGCCACAGATACGCAGTATTTT	CSVEAASGATDTQYF
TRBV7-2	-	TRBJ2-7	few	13	TGTGCCAGCAGCCATGCGCTGACCTACGAGCAGTACTTC	CASSHALTYEQYF
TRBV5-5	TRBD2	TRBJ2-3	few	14	TGTGCCAGCAGTAATCTAGCGGGAGTTGATACGCAGTATTTT	CASSNLAGVDTQYF
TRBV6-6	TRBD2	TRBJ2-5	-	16	TGTGCCAGCAGTTACTCTAGCGGGGACATGGAAGAGACCCAGTACTTC	CASSYSSGDMEETQYF
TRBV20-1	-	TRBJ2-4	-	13	TGCAGTGCTAGGCAGTCGGGCAAAAACATTCAGTACTTC	CSARQSGKNIQYF
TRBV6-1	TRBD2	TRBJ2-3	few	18	TGTGCCAGCAGCCGGACTAGCGGGAGTGGGTCTAGCACAGATACGCAGTATTTT	CASSRTSGSGSSTDTQYF